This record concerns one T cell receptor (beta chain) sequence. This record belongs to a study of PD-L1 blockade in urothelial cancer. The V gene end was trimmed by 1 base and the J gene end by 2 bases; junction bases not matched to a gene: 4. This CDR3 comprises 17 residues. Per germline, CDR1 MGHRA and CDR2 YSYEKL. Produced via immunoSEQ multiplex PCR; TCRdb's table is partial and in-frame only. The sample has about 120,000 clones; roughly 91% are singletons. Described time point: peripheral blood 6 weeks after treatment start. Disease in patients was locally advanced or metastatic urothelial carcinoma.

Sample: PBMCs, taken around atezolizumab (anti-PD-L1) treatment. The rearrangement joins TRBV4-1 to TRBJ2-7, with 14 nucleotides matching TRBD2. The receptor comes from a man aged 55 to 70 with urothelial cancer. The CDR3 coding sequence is TGCGCCAGCAGCCAAGGACTAGCGGGAGGGTCCCCCTACGAGCAGTACTTC. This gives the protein CASSQGLAGGSPYEQYF.